This TCR beta chain comes out of a study of blood T cell repertoires in COVID-19. Looking at the study overall: Sources were T cells, B-cell-depleted T cells, or PBMCs; the material itself was cDNA or gDNA.

A few counts support this clone. This CDR3 spans 17 amino acids. V lost 2 bases to trimming and J lost 0 bases, with 11 bases between them. Germline assignment: CDR1 SGHDN and CDR2 FVKESK. Assay used: immunoSEQ multiplex PCR; TCRdb lists only in-frame clones, some missing. The table includes some 170,000 clones, approximately 80% detected once. The receptor's source is a woman at least 80 years old with active or convalescent COVID-19. The V call is TRBV14, the J call TRBJ1-6; possibly TRBD1 for D (6 bases). Sequences were obtained from peripheral blood. CDR3 nucleotides: TGTGCCAGCAGCCAAAACAGGGTAGCCTCCTATAATTCACCCCTCCACTTT. This gives the protein CASSQNRVASYNSPLHF.